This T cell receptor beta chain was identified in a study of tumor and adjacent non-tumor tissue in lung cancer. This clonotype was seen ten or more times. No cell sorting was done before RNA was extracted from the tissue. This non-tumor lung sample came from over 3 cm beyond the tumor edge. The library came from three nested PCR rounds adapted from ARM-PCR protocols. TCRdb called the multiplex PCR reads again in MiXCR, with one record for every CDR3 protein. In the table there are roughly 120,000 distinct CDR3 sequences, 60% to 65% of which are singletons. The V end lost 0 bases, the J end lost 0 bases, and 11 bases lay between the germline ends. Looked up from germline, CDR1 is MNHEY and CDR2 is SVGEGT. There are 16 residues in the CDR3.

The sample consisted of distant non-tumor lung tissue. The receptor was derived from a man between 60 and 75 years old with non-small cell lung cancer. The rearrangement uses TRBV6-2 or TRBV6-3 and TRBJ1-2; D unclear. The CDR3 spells CASSYSPILPNYGYTF. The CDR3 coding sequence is TGTGCCAGCAGTTACTCCCCGATCCTCCCTAACTATGGCTACACCTTC.